Listed below are T cell receptor beta chains from one sample, sequenced in a study of cytomegalovirus exposure and HLA in healthy donors. Libraries were prepared by immunoSEQ multiplex PCR; TCRdb keeps only in-frame clonotypes and omits some of them. This sample contains about 120,000 clones. Material for sequencing was PBMCs. Receptors were obtained from a man aged 18 to 30 in good health and CMV-seronegative. CDR3s include the opening cysteine and the closing phenylalanine or tryptophan. A D gene is named only where the DNA matches it firmly.

V	D	J	length	CDR3	DNA
TRBV7-9	.	TRBJ2-1	15	CASSLFGLASDEQFF	TGTGCCAGCAGCTTATTCGGGCTAGCTAGCGATGAGCAGTTCTTC
TRBV18	.	TRBJ1-5	13	CASSATDNQPQHF	TGTGCCAGCTCAGCGACAGACAATCAGCCCCAGCATTTT
TRBV6-5	TRBD2	TRBJ2-7	15	CASSYSLAGTYEQYF	TGTGCCAGCAGTTACTCGCTAGCGGGGACCTACGAGCAGTACTTC
TRBV5-4	TRBD2	TRBJ2-2	15	CASRKRGAITGELFF	TGTGCCAGCAGAAAGCGGGGGGCAATCACCGGGGAGCTGTTTTTT
TRBV5-1	.	TRBJ2-1	17	CASSAGYWDEGENEQFF	TGCGCCAGCAGCGCCGGTTATTGGGACGAGGGGGAAAATGAGCAGTTCTTC
TRBV29-1	TRBD1	TRBJ1-2	13	CSVEGRDREGYTF	TGCAGCGTTGAAGGGAGAGACAGGGAAGGCTACACCTTC
TRBV2	.	TRBJ1-1	10	CATIDIRAFF	TGTGCCACCATAGACATCCGAGCTTTCTTT
TRBV15	.	TRBJ1-2	18	CATSRDIVLGGWVRGYTF	TGTGCCACCAGCAGAGATATCGTCTTGGGAGGTTGGGTACGAGGCTACACCTTC
TRBV14	.	TRBJ1-1	13	CASSQEGSGKAFF	TGTGCCAGCAGCCAAGAAGGGTCGGGGAAAGCTTTCTTT
TRBV5-1	.	TRBJ2-5	13	CASSLGGQETQYF	TGCGCCAGCAGCCTGGGCGGGCAGGAGACCCAGTACTTC
TRBV7-9	.	TRBJ2-7	13	CASNEGYSYEQYF	TGTGCCAGCAATGAGGGCTACTCTTACGAGCAGTACTTC
TRBV29-1	.	TRBJ1-2	13	CSVDFGASEGYTF	TGCAGCGTTGATTTTGGGGCGAGTGAAGGCTACACCTTC
TRBV28	.	TRBJ1-1	12	CASSFWATEAFF	TGTGCCAGCAGTTTCTGGGCCACTGAAGCTTTCTTT
TRBV9	.	TRBJ1-1	15	CASSAGVGWNTEAFF	TGTGCCAGCAGCGCGGGGGTTGGGTGGAACACTGAAGCTTTCTTT
TRBV28	.	TRBJ2-7	13	CASSLDRAGEQYF	TGTGCCAGCAGTCTAGACAGGGCGGGGGAGCAGTACTTC
TRBV7-2	.	TRBJ1-1	11	CASSFLGEAFF	TGTGCCAGCAGCTTCCTCGGGGAAGCTTTCTTT
TRBV28	TRBD1	TRBJ1-2	13	CASSSGTGPGYTF	TGTGCCAGCAGTTCCGGGACAGGGCCTGGCTACACCTTC
TRBV4-3	.	TRBJ1-2	15	CASSPGHTTNYGYTF	TGCGCCAGCAGCCCCGGACATACGACTAACTATGGCTACACCTTC
TRBV5-6	.	TRBJ2-2	16	CASSLGRRGSTGELFF	TGTGCCAGCAGCTTGGGCCGACGGGGTTCCACCGGGGAGCTGTTTTTT
TRBV7-3	.	TRBJ2-7	13	CASSLGHRGEQYF	TGTGCCAGCAGCTTAGGCCACCGGGGCGAGCAGTACTTC
TRBV5-1	.	TRBJ2-3	15	CASSFSVSFTDTQYF	TGCGCCAGCAGCTTTAGCGTCTCTTTCACAGATACGCAGTATTTT
TRBV15	TRBD1	TRBJ2-2	16	CATSQPRTGYTGELFF	TGTGCCACCAGCCAACCCAGGACAGGGTATACCGGGGAGCTGTTTTTT
TRBV5-1	TRBD1	TRBJ1-1	17	CASSFFQGAGMNTEAFF	TGCGCCAGCAGCTTCTTCCAGGGGGCTGGTATGAACACTGAAGCTTTCTTT
TRBV5-4	.	TRBJ1-2	13	CASSLGTRGGYTF	TGTGCCAGCAGCTTAGGGACACGGGGTGGCTACACCTTC
TRBV30	.	TRBJ1-1	13	CACSPGGSTEAFF	TGTGCCTGTTCACCCGGGGGGAGCACTGAAGCTTTCTTT
TRBV25-1	TRBD1	TRBJ1-2	12	CASSAGGHGYTF	TGTGCCAGCAGTGCAGGGGGCCATGGCTACACCTTC
TRBV9	TRBD1	TRBJ1-1	18	CASSLPGAGGQERTEAFF	TGTGCCAGCAGCCTTCCCGGGGCAGGGGGCCAGGAACGAACTGAAGCTTTCTTT
TRBV30	.	TRBJ2-3	15	CAWSVRGSRADTQYF	TGTGCCTGGAGTGTCCGAGGGTCAAGGGCAGATACGCAGTATTTT
TRBV7-9	.	TRBJ2-7	17	CASSPRGGDIYSYEQYF	TGTGCCAGCAGCCCTAGGGGTGGGGACATATACTCCTACGAGCAGTACTTC
TRBV5-6	.	TRBJ1-1	13	CASSLGRNTEAFF	TGTGCCAGCAGCTTGGGTCGGAACACTGAAGCTTTCTTT
TRBV7-9	.	TRBJ2-2	14	CASSGTSNTGELFF	TGTGCCAGTTCCGGGACTTCGAACACCGGGGAGCTGTTTTTT
TRBV7-9	TRBD1	TRBJ1-5	15	CASSETGGANQPQHF	TGTGCCAGCAGCGAGACAGGGGGTGCGAATCAGCCCCAGCATTTT
TRBV19	TRBD1	TRBJ1-1	12	CASSRGWDEAFF	TGTGCCAGTAGCAGGGGGTGGGACGAAGCTTTCTTT
TRBV27	TRBD1	TRBJ1-1	18	CASSLSKTGGIQGTEAFF	TGTGCCAGCAGTTTATCTAAGACAGGGGGCATTCAGGGAACTGAAGCTTTCTTT
TRBV21-1	.	TRBJ1-5	16	CASRGGQIYSNQPQHF	TGTGCCAGCAGGGGGGGACAGATTTATAGCAATCAGCCCCAGCATTTT
TRBV14	.	TRBJ2-3	15	CASSQEEGYRDTQYF	TGTGCCAGCAGCCAAGAAGAGGGATACCGAGATACGCAGTATTTT
TRBV7-7	.	TRBJ2-5	19	CASSLGSRGGGQDGETQYF	TGTGCTAGCAGCTTAGGGTCGAGGGGAGGAGGGCAGGATGGAGAGACCCAGTACTTC
TRBV6-1	.	TRBJ2-6	17	CASSGTPSGSRANVLTF	TGTGCCAGCAGTGGGACACCCTCCGGTAGTAGGGCCAACGTCCTGACTTTC
TRBV18	.	TRBJ1-1	13	CASSPGQNTEAFF	TGTGCCAGCTCACCAGGCCAGAACACTGAAGCTTTCTTT
TRBV5-4	TRBD1	TRBJ2-2	13	CASSSQGAGELFF	TGTGCCAGCAGCTCCCAGGGGGCCGGGGAGCTGTTTTTT
TRBV12-5	.	TRBJ2-6	16	CASAPSGGSGANVLTF	TGTGCTAGTGCCCCTTCAGGTGGTTCTGGGGCCAACGTCCTGACTTTC
TRBV4-1	.	TRBJ1-1	15	CASSQEGRGNTEAFF	TGCGCCAGCAGCCAAGAAGGACGGGGGAACACTGAAGCTTTCTTT
TRBV4-3	.	TRBJ2-6	18	CASSLHRWRNPGANVLTF	TGCGCCAGCAGCTTACATCGATGGAGGAACCCTGGGGCCAACGTCCTGACTTTC
TRBV19	.	TRBJ1-3	17	CASTFYPRGGGGNTIYF	TGTGCCAGTACCTTCTACCCCAGGGGCGGAGGTGGAAACACCATATATTTT
TRBV11-3	.	TRBJ1-1	13	CASSSGQNTEAFF	TGTGCCAGCAGCTCTGGACAGAACACTGAAGCTTTCTTT
TRBV6-4	.	TRBJ2-3	14	CASSASFPPDTQYF	TGTGCCAGCAGTGCTTCCTTCCCTCCGGATACGCAGTATTTT